This entry describes one T cell receptor beta chain. Per the original data handling: Reference gene primer amplification gave nucleated cell count estimates. The repertoire was sequenced with immunoSEQ multiplex PCR; TCRdb's copy has only in-frame clones and lacks some. The DNA was the basis for D and trimming; V, J and clone size are from that table. The sample has around 150,000 clones, around 83% seen once. The sample belongs to a study of blood T cell repertoires in COVID-19. Looking at the study overall: The samples span acute and convalescent COVID-19 from the United States, Italy and Spain. PBMCs, B-cell-depleted T cells, or T cells provided the cDNA or gDNA that made up the material.

Material: peripheral blood. The sequence came from a man aged 35 to 55 with acute or convalescent COVID-19.

The CDR3 sequence: CASSLGQGSVNTEAFF. The CDR3, as DNA: TGTGCCAGCAGCCTAGGACAGGGGTCCGTGAACACTGAAGCTTTCTTT. The chain joins TRBV7-2 to TRBJ1-1; 9 bases are a match to TRBD1. V was pared by 5 bases and J by 0 bases, with 7 bases of the junction left unmatched. CDR1 is SGHTA and CDR2 is FQGNSA in the germline V gene. There are 16 residues in the CDR3.